The clone carrying this T cell receptor (beta chain) was detected many times. What it binds is not known. The V end was cut by 6 bases, the J end by 3 bases, with 20 bases between. Germline V lookup: CDR1 DFQATT, CDR2 SNEGSKA (reference sequence). The CDR3 consists of 15 residues. This record comes from a study of neurological immune-mediated disorders. Study-wide points: In multiple sclerosis patients, the repertoire cluster was unrelated to clinical or MRI findings.

A 10-nucleotide random UMI tagged transcripts in template-switch 5'RACE cDNA synthesis. A single record per CDR3 protein comes from TCRdb applying MiXCR to the 5' RACE reads. The sample lists about 80,000 distinct CDR3 sequences, approximately 4.6% occurring once. Described time point: longitudinal time-point 3. The chain couples TRBV20-1 to TRBJ1-2; no firm D call. This TCR came from an older woman with multiple sclerosis. Sequences were obtained from PBMCs. Here the CDR3 DNA reads TGCAGTGCCCTAGGGTTAATTGAGGTTGACTATGGCTACACCTTC. Protein sequence: CSALGLIEVDYGYTF.